Ten or more counts support the clone carrying this T cell receptor beta chain. The target antigen is unknown. The data were taken from a study of CD8 T cells in ankylosing spondylitis. Study-level results: There was a TCR beta motif, made of 7 or 8 highly homologous variants, that appeared characteristic of ankylosing spondylitis blood.

One entry per CDR3 protein, called by TCRdb with MiXCR from the 5' RACE reads. The data hold fewer than 550,000 distinct CDR3 sequences, with about 5.7% observed a single time. The CDR3 loop spans 16 amino acids. Deletions cut 4 bases from V and 0 bases from J, with 13 bases between. Germline-derived CDR1 and CDR2 are SGHRS and YFSETQ. The specimen was blood, either unsorted or a sorted T cell fraction (not recorded which). This sequence joins TRBV5-1 and TRBJ2-2; D might be TRBD1 or TRBD2, each matching 5 bases. The source of this sequence is a male donor with ankylosing spondylitis. The CDR3 protein is CASSTLGPANTGELFF. In DNA form, the CDR3 reads TGCGCCAGCAGCACCCTGGGACCTGCGAACACCGGGGAGCTGTTTTTT.